A single sample gave rise to the 30 T cell receptor beta chains below, sequenced in a study of blood T cell repertoires in COVID-19. The repertoire was sequenced with immunoSEQ multiplex PCR; TCRdb's copy has only in-frame clones and lacks some. The sample yields about 160,000 clones, roughly nine tenths seen once. The sample consisted of peripheral blood. Receptors were obtained from a woman in her 70s with acute or convalescent COVID-19.

This chain connects TRBV7-9 to TRBJ2-1; 11 bases agree with TRBD1. V was clipped by 5 bases and J by 4 bases; unmatched bases: 7. The CDR3 contains 16 residues. Per the germline V gene, CDR1 is SEHNR and CDR2 is FQNEAQ (reference sequence). The CDR3 sequence is CASSPGGQGVYNEQFF. Written as DNA, the CDR3 is TGTGCCAGCAGCCCGGGGGGACAGGGGGTTTACAATGAGCAGTTCTTC.

V is TRBV14 and J is TRBJ2-3, with 8 positions matching TRBD2. Per germline, CDR1 SGHDN and CDR2 FVKESK. CDR3 size: 15 residues. The trim removed 4 bases at V and 2 bases at J, leaving 5 bases unmatched. This CDR3 is CASSRGLANTDTQYF. The CDR3 DNA follows: TGTGCCAGCAGCCGCGGACTAGCTAACACAGATACGCAGTATTTT.

The chain couples TRBV5-1 to TRBJ2-7, with a tentative D call TRBD2 (5 bases). The length of the CDR3 is 15 residues. Per germline, CDR1 SGHRS and CDR2 YFSETQ. V lost 0 bases to trimming and J lost 0 bases, with 10 bases between them. CDR3 sequence (DNA): TGCGCCAGCAGCTTGGCCGGGAAGAGCTCCTACGAGCAGTACTTC. This translates into CASSLAGKSSYEQYF. Filled out from reference TRBV5-1 and TRBJ2-7, the complete variable domain reads KAGVTQTPRYLIKTRGQQVTLSCSPISGHRSVSWYQQTPGQGLQFLFEYFSETQRNKGNFPGRFSGRQFSNSRSEMNVSTLELGDSALYLCASSLAGKSSYEQYFGPGTRLTVT.

This chain links TRBV20-1 with TRBJ1-2; 7 bases match TRBD1. Germline values: CDR1 DFQATT, CDR2 SNEGSKA (reference sequence). After removal of 3 bases from V and 6 bases from J, the junction contained 10 bases not matched to a gene. CDR3 length: 14 amino acids. The CDR3 sequence: CSASAGRGENGYTF. In DNA, the CDR3 is TGCAGTGCTAGTGCAGGCAGGGGGGAGAATGGCTACACCTTC.

V usage is TRBV3-1 (or the pseudogene TRBV3-2) and J usage is TRBJ1-5; D ambiguous. The CDR3 runs to 14 residues. Between the trimmed V and J ends, which lost 0 bases and 3 bases, there was a span of 6 bases. Germline assignment: CDR1 LGHDT and CDR2 YNNKEL (reference sequence). The CDR3 is CASSQDNINQPQHF. CDR3 sequence (DNA): TGTGCCAGCAGCCAAGATAACATCAATCAGCCCCAGCATTTT.

This rearrangement joins TRBV5-4 to TRBJ2-2; the D gene is possibly TRBD2 (6 bases). Germline loops: CDR1 SGHNT, CDR2 YYREEE (reference sequence). V lost 0 bases, J lost 6 bases, and 12 bases lay in between. The CDR3 length is 15 residues. The CDR3 reads CASSLGGWGAGELFF. CDR3 nucleotides: TGTGCCAGCAGCTTGGGAGGCTGGGGGGCCGGGGAGCTGTTTTTT. Based on the CDR3 plus reference TRBV5-4 and TRBJ2-2, the full variable domain is ETGVTQSPTHLIKTRGQQVTLRCSSQSGHNTVSWYQQALGQGPQFIFQYYREEENGRGNFPPRFSGLQFPNYSSELNVNALELDDSALYLCASSLGGWGAGELFFGEGSRLTVL.

CDR3 nucleotide sequence: TGTGCCAGCAGGGGACAGGGGAATTATAATTCACCCCTCCACTTT. This translates into CASRGQGNYNSPLHF. This chain joins TRBV2 and TRBJ1-6; 10 positions agree with TRBD1. The CDR3 sequence is 15 residues long. The trim removed 6 bases at V and 4 bases at J, leaving 3 bases unmatched. Germline-derived CDR1 and CDR2 are SNHLY and FYNNEI.

The chain has TRBV5-1 and TRBJ2-7; 13 bases are a match to TRBD2. Per germline, CDR1 SGHRS and CDR2 YFSETQ. The V and J ends lost 4 bases and 3 bases, in that order; junction bases with no gene match: 1. The CDR3 totals 14 residues. The CDR3 DNA reads TGCGCCAGCAGCCGGACTAGCGGGAGCTACGAGCAGTACTTC. Translated: CASSRTSGSYEQYF.

This chain links TRBV5-8 with TRBJ1-4; the D is unclear. V lost 5 bases and J lost 7, with 12 bases in between. CDR1 SGHTS and CDR2 YDEGEE come from the germline V gene. This CDR3 has 13 amino acids. The CDR3: CASRPTRSEKLFF. CDR3 DNA sequence: TGTGCCAGCAGGCCTACGCGATCTGAAAAACTGTTTTTT. Based on the CDR3 plus reference TRBV5-8 and TRBJ1-4, the full variable domain is EAGVTQSPTHLIKTRGQQATLRCSPISGHTSVYWYQQALGLGLQFLLWYDEGEERNRGNFPPRFSGRQFPNYSSELNVNALELEDSALYLCASRPTRSEKLFFGSGTQLSVL.

V is TRBV6-6 and J is TRBJ1-5, with D possibly TRBD1 on 5 matching bases. This CDR3 has 13 amino acids. CDR1 and CDR2 from the germline V gene are MNHNY and SVGAGI (reference sequence). V was clipped by 8 bases and J by 6 bases, with 14 bases between them. CDR3 protein: CASYPGGGQPQHF. In DNA form, the CDR3 reads TGTGCCAGCTACCCCGGGGGGGGTCAGCCCCAGCATTTT.

This rearrangement joins TRBV4-3 to TRBJ1-2; D uncertain. The CDR3 sequence is 15 residues long. CDR1 and CDR2 from the germline V gene are LGHNA and YSLEER. V was shortened by 0 bases and J by 0 bases, with 8 bases between the two germline ends. CDR3 coding DNA: TGCGCCAGCAGCCAAGATCTCGGGACTAACTATGGCTACACCTTC. This gives the protein CASSQDLGTNYGYTF.

V is TRBV9 and J is TRBJ2-2, with D possibly TRBD2 on 5 matching bases. This CDR3 spans 15 amino acids. The germline V gene has CDR1 SGDLS and CDR2 YYNGEE. V was cut by 4 bases and J by 8 bases, with 18 bases left in between. The chain's CDR3 is CASSSQTGIEGELFF. The CDR3, as DNA: TGTGCCAGCAGCTCCCAGACCGGGATCGAGGGGGAGCTGTTTTTT.

The rearrangement links TRBV6-2 or TRBV6-3 to TRBJ1-5; weak D call: TRBD1 (5 bases). The CDR3 is made up of 16 amino acids. Trimming took 0 bases from V and 0 from J, leaving 9 bases between them. Per the germline V gene, CDR1 is MNHEY and CDR2 is SVGEGT. The CDR3 region has the DNA TGTGCCAGCAGTTACTCTGGGCAGGGTAGCAATCAGCCCCAGCATTTT. Translation gives CASSYSGQGSNQPQHF.

The genes are TRBV18 and TRBJ1-2; 10 bases map to TRBD1. This CDR3 has 15 residues. With 5 bases clipped from V and 4 bases from J, the junction kept 7 bases outside the gene matches. Germline V CDR1 and CDR2: KGHSH, LQKENI. The CDR3 loop is CASSSRQGAFYGYTF. CDR3 sequence (DNA): TGTGCCAGCTCATCTCGACAGGGGGCTTTCTATGGCTACACCTTC.

The chain uses TRBV5-1 and TRBJ2-7, with 11 bases that match TRBD1. Germline V CDR1 and CDR2: SGHRS, YFSETQ. The CDR3 covers 15 residues. V lost 4 bases and J lost 3; bases outside the gene matches: 6. CDR3 sequence (DNA): TGCGCCAGCAGCCTGCCGGGGACAGGGGGCTACGAGCAGTACTTC. Protein product: CASSLPGTGGYEQYF. Full variable domain (missing parts from reference TRBV5-1 and TRBJ2-7): KAGVTQTPRYLIKTRGQQVTLSCSPISGHRSVSWYQQTPGQGLQFLFEYFSETQRNKGNFPGRFSGRQFSNSRSEMNVSTLELGDSALYLCASSLPGTGGYEQYFGPGTRLTVT.

This chain uses TRBV7-2 with TRBJ2-7; 8 bases fit TRBD2. This CDR3 has 14 residues. Germline V gene lookup returns CDR1 SGHTA and CDR2 FQGNSA. V shed 5 bases, J shed 0 bases, and the junction held 3 bases outside the gene matches. The CDR3 DNA reads TGTGCCAGCAGCGCCAGCGGGGGCTCCTACGAGCAGTACTTC. It codes for CASSASGGSYEQYF.

The chain employs TRBV7-2 and TRBJ1-6; D call uncertain. Germline V gene sequence: CDR1 SGHTA, CDR2 FQGNSA. The CDR3 covers 14 residues. Trimming removed 5 bases at V and 2 bases at J, with 7 bases between. The DNA for the CDR3 is TGTGCCAGCAGCATCCCCGCCTATAATTCACCCCTCCACTTT. Translation: CASSIPAYNSPLHF.

Regarding this clone: Within the sample, other DNA sequences also encode this same CDR3. V usage is TRBV15 and J usage is TRBJ1-5; no definite D call. CDR1 is LNHNV, CDR2 YYDKDF, per germline (reference sequence). CDR3 length equals 13 residues. Trimming took off 2 bases at V and 2 bases at J, with 4 bases between the two ends. The CDR3, as DNA: TGTGCCACCAGCAGACAGGGCAATCAGCCCCAGCATTTT. Amino acids: CATSRQGNQPQHF.

This clone has only one observation. The chain uses TRBV7-2 and TRBJ2-1; maybe TRBD2 (6 bases). Looked up from germline, CDR1 is SGHTA and CDR2 is FQGNSA. V dropped 1 base and J dropped 4 bases, with 8 bases sitting between them. The CDR3 runs to 14 residues. DNA for the CDR3: TGTGCCAGCAGCTTAGTCGGAGGGTACAATGAGCAGTTCTTC. It translates to CASSLVGGYNEQFF. Together with reference TRBV7-2 and TRBJ2-1, the CDR3 gives the full variable domain: GAGVSQSPSNKVTEKGKDVELRCDPISGHTALYWYRQSLGQGLEFLIYFQGNSAPDKSGLPSDRFSAERTGGSVSTLTIQRTQQEDSAVYLCASSLVGGYNEQFFGPGTRLTVL.

The V call is TRBV7-9, the J call TRBJ2-1; 10 bases are shared with TRBD2. This CDR3 region has 19 residues. Unmatched junction bases numbered 19, after V lost 1 base and J lost 10 bases. Germline V CDR1 and CDR2: SEHNR, FQNEAQ (reference sequence). The CDR3 sequence is CASSLEPRSGRASQREQFF. The CDR3 DNA sequence: TGTGCCAGCAGCTTAGAACCCCGCAGCGGGAGGGCCTCCCAGAGGGAGCAGTTCTTC.

This clone was recorded once. This chain connects TRBV28 to TRBJ2-1; TRBD2 matches at 8 bases. The trim removed 3 bases at V and 2 bases at J, leaving 3 bases unmatched. CDR3 size: 15 residues. Germline values: CDR1 MDHEN, CDR2 SYDVKM. The CDR3 reads CASSFPGLAYNEQFF. The CDR3, as DNA: TGTGCCAGCAGTTTCCCGGGACTAGCCTACAATGAGCAGTTCTTC.

The CDR3 DNA follows: TGCGCCAGCAGCGAGGGGGCGGGACAGGGGCCTCCAGAGCAGTTCTTC. Protein sequence: CASSEGAGQGPPEQFF. V usage is TRBV5-1 and J usage is TRBJ2-1; TRBD1 matches at 10 bases. Per the germline V gene, CDR1 is SGHRS and CDR2 is YFSETQ. The length of the CDR3 is 16 residues. V lost 4 bases to trimming and J lost 10 bases; unmatched junction nucleotides: 14. Full variable domain (outside the CDR3, taken from reference TRBV5-1 and TRBJ2-1): KAGVTQTPRYLIKTRGQQVTLSCSPISGHRSVSWYQQTPGQGLQFLFEYFSETQRNKGNFPGRFSGRQFSNSRSEMNVSTLELGDSALYLCASSEGAGQGPPEQFFGPGTRLTVL.

J is TRBJ2-1 and V is TRBV29-1, with 11 bases identical to TRBD2. Germline values: CDR1 SQVTM, CDR2 ANQGSEA. Trimming removed 5 bases from V and 6 bases from J; junction bases left unmatched: 0. The CDR3 has 12 amino acids. The CDR3 loop reads CSVLAGGNEQFF. CDR3 DNA sequence: TGCAGCGTTCTAGCGGGAGGCAATGAGCAGTTCTTC.

This clone was seen just once. This sequence joins TRBV19 and TRBJ1-2; 8 bases agree with TRBD1. Trimming cost V 7 bases and J 6 bases; bases outside gene matches: 7. The length of the CDR3 is 13 residues. Germline V lookup: CDR1 LNHDA, CDR2 SQIVND (reference sequence). The DNA for the CDR3 is TGTGCCAGTACTTTTCAGGGGGCAAATGGCTACACCTTC. It encodes CASTFQGANGYTF.

The V and J genes are TRBV6-2 or TRBV6-3 and TRBJ1-6; D not resolved. Trimming removed 1 base at V and 8 bases at J, with 12 bases between. CDR1 is MNHEY, CDR2 SVGEGT, per germline. The CDR3 loop spans 15 amino acids. The CDR3 region is CASSYLFMRDSPLHF. The CDR3 region has the DNA TGTGCCAGCAGTTACTTATTCATGCGGGATTCACCCCTCCACTTT.

The V and J genes are TRBV5-1 and TRBJ2-2; D uncertain. From germline, CDR1 is SGHRS and CDR2 YFSETQ. The V end was cut by 7 bases, the J end by 6 bases, with 13 bases between. The CDR3 contains 13 residues. CDR3 residues: CASRDMMAGELFF. The CDR3 region has the DNA TGCGCCAGCCGCGACATGATGGCCGGGGAGCTGTTTTTT.

The CDR3 nucleotides are TGTGCCAGTAGTTTTACAGGGGGGAAGACTGAAGCTTTCTTT. The encoded protein is CASSFTGGKTEAFF. The genes are TRBV19 and TRBJ1-1; 8 bases align to TRBD1. Germline values: CDR1 LNHDA, CDR2 SQIVND (reference sequence). V dropped 5 bases and J dropped 5; count of bases not matched to a gene: 7. The CDR3 is made up of 14 amino acids.

The rearrangement links TRBV29-1 to TRBJ1-1, with D possibly TRBD1 on 5 matching bases. The CDR3 contains 13 residues. The germline V and J ends were trimmed by 4 bases and 1 base, with 10 bases remaining between them. Germline V gene data show CDR1 as SQVTM and CDR2 as ANQGSEA. The DNA for the CDR3 is TGCAGCGTTGTGAGGCAGGGGAACACTGAAGCTTTCTTT. Residues: CSVVRQGNTEAFF.

The chain links TRBV29-1 to TRBJ2-1; D remains unclear. The ends were cut back, 6 bases at V and 5 bases at J, with 11 bases in the middle. The germline V gene has CDR1 SQVTM and CDR2 ANQGSEA. The CDR3 contains 12 residues. CDR3 region: CSVRRSDNEQFF. CDR3 DNA sequence: TGCAGCGTGAGGCGTTCGGACAATGAGCAGTTCTTC.

The chain employs TRBV6-1 and TRBJ1-4; no clear D gene. The germline V gene encodes CDR1 MNHNS and CDR2 SASEGT. V lost 3 bases and J lost 0, with 5 bases in between. The CDR3 is 14 amino acids. In DNA form, the CDR3 reads TGTGCCAGCAGTGACCGGGCAACTAATGAAAAACTGTTTTTT. Residues: CASSDRATNEKLFF.